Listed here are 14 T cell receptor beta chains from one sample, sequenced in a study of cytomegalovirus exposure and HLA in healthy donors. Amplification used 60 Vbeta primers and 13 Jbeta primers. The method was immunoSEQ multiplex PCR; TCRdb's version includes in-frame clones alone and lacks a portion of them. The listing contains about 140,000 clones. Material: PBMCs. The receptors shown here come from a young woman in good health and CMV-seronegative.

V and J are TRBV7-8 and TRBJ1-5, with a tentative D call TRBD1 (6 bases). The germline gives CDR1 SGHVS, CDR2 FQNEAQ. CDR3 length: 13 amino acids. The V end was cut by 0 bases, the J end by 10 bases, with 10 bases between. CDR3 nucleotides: TGTGCCAGCAGCTTAGCCCAAGGGGGTCCCCAGCATTTT. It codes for CASSLAQGGPQHF. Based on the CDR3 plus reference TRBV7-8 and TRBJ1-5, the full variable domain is GAGVSQSPRYKVAKRGQDVALRCDPISGHVSLFWYQQALGQGPEFLTYFQNEAQLDKSGLPSDRFFAERPEGSVSTLKIQRTQQEDSAVYLCASSLAQGGPQHFGDGTRLSIL.

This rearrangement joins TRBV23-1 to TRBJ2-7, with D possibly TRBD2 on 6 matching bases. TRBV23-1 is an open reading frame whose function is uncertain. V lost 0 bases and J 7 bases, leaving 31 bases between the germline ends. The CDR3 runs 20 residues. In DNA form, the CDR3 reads TGCGCCAGCAGTCAATCGAGACGGGGGAGACCACGATGCCCGGCGAGGGAGCAGTACTTC. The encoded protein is CASSQSRRGRPRCPAREQYF.

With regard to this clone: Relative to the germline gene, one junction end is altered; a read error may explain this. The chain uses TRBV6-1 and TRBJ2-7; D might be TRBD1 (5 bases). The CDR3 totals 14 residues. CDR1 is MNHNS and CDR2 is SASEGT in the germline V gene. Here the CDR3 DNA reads TGTGCCAGCGGTGAAAAGGGGCTTTCCTACGAGCAGTACTTC. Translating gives CASGEKGLSYEQYF.

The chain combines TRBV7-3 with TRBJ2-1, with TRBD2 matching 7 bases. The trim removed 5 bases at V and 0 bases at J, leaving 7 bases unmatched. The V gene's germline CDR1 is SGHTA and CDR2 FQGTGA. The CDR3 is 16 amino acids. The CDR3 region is CASSPKAGSSYNEQFF. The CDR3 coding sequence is TGTGCCAGCAGCCCAAAAGCGGGGAGCTCCTACAATGAGCAGTTCTTC.

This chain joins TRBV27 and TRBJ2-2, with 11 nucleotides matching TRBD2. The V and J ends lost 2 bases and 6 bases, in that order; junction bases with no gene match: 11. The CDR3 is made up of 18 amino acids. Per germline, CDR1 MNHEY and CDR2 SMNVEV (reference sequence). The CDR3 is CASSLGFSGRGFAGELFF. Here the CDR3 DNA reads TGTGCCAGCAGTTTAGGTTTTAGCGGGAGGGGGTTCGCCGGGGAGCTGTTTTTT.

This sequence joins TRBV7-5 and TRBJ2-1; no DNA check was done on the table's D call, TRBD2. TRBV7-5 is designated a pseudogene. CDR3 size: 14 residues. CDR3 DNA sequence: TGTGCCAGAAGCCGCACTCTTTCCTACAATGAGCAGTTCTTC. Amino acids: CARSRTLSYNEQFF.

CDR3 DNA sequence: TGTGCCAGCAGTGAATCCCAGGGGGACTATGGCTACACCTTC. It specifies CASSESQGDYGYTF. This chain links TRBV25-1 with TRBJ1-2, with 7 bases matching TRBD1. This CDR3 is 14 amino acids long. V gave up 1 base and J gave up 3 bases; unmatched junction bases: 2. Germline CDR1 is MGHDK and CDR2 is SYGVNS.

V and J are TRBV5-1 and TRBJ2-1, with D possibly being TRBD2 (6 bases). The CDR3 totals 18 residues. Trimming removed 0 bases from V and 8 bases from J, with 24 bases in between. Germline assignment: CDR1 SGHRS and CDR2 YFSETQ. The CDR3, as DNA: TGCGCCAGCAGCTTGGGATCCAGTGGAGGGAATACCCTTTATGAGCAGTTCTTC. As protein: CASSLGSSGGNTLYEQFF.

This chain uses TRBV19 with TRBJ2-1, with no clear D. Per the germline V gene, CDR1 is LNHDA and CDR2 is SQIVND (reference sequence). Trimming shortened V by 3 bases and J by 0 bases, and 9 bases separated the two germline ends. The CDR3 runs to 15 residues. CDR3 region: CASSISRSSYNEQFF. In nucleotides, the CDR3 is TGTGCCAGTAGTATTTCCAGAAGCTCCTACAATGAGCAGTTCTTC.

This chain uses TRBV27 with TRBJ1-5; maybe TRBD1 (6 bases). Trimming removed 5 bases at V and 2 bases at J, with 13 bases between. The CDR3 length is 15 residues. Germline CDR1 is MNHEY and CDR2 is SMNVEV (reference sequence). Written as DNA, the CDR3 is TGTGCCAGCAGTCAAGGGGGGGATGGCAATCAGCCCCAGCATTTT. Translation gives CASSQGGDGNQPQHF.

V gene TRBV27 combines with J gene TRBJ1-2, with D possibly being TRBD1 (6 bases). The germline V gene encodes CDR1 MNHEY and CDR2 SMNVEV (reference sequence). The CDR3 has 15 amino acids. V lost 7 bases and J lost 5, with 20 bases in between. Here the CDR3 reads CASTNLLGGQYGYTF. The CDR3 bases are TGTGCCAGCACTAACCTCCTAGGGGGACAATATGGCTACACCTTC.

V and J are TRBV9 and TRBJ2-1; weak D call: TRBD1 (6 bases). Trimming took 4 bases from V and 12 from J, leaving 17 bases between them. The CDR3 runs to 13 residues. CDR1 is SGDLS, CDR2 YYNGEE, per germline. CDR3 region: CASSPHRDAAQFF. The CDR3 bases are TGTGCCAGCAGCCCTCACAGGGACGCCGCGCAGTTCTTC.

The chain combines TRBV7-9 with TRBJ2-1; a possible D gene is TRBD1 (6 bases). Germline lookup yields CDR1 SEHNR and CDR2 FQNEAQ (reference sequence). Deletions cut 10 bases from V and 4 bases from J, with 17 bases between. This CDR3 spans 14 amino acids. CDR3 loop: CATRQGSGYNEQFF. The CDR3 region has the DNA TGTGCCACCCGCCAGGGGAGCGGATACAATGAGCAGTTCTTC.

DNA for the CDR3: TGTGCCAGCAGCCGACTCGTCGGGGTGAATCAGCCAGATACGCAGTATTTT. This gives the protein CASSRLVGVNQPDTQYF. V is TRBV4-2 and J is TRBJ2-3; the D gene is possibly TRBD2 (5 bases). This CDR3 has 17 amino acids. Trimming shortened V by 4 bases and J by 4 bases, and 21 bases separated the two germline ends. Germline CDR1 reads LGHNA; CDR2 reads YNFKEQ.